Reported below is one T cell receptor beta chain. Its target is unknown. These data belong to a study of T cell responses to AZD1222 COVID-19 vaccine. Findings of the study overall: A reported finding is that nearly half of spike-specific TCRs target unmutated variant regions.

This CDR3 is 15 amino acids long. V lost 1 base, J lost 0 bases, and 7 bases lay in between. CDR1 and CDR2 from the germline V gene are MGHRA and YSYEKL. Assay used: immunoSEQ multiplex PCR; TCRdb lists only in-frame clones, some missing. The sample records about 150,000 clones, 85% to 95% being singletons. Sequencing was performed on peripheral blood, taken on day 0 of AZD1222 vaccination. This chain joins TRBV4-1 and TRBJ1-5; no clear D gene. The TCR comes from an adult in good health. The CDR3 DNA reads TGCGCCAGCAGCCAAGTTACGTATAGCAATCAGCCCCAGCATTTT. This codes for CASSQVTYSNQPQHF.